This T cell receptor beta chain was identified during a study of cytomegalovirus exposure and HLA in healthy donors. This clone was counted once. Use of 60 Vbeta and 13 Jbeta primers characterized the PCR. The data were produced by immunoSEQ multiplex PCR, yet TCRdb's version contains in-frame clones alone and is incomplete. Among some 140,000 clones, 65% to 80% were seen once, and the ten largest hold approximately 3%. This CDR3 region has 16 residues. Looked up from germline, CDR1 is MNHNY and CDR2 is SVGAGI (reference sequence). The V end lost 5 bases, the J end lost 3 bases, and 18 bases lay between the germline ends.

The chain joins TRBV6-6 to TRBJ2-3; D ambiguous. Sequenced material: PBMCs. The TCR originated in a man younger than 35 in good health and CMV-seronegative. CDR3 nucleotides: TGTGCCAGCAGTAGGCTAGACCTCGATGGGACAGATACGCAGTATTTT. The encoded protein is CASSRLDLDGTDTQYF.